The 7 T cell receptor beta chains listed next were all sequenced from one sample in a study of cytomegalovirus exposure and HLA in healthy donors. PCR employed 60 Vbeta and 13 Jbeta primers. Assay: immunoSEQ multiplex PCR; the TCRdb copy retains only in-frame clones and omits some. Altogether over 150,000 clones are present, roughly 80% being singletons, with the ten largest covering approximately 2.3%. Material for sequencing was PBMCs. The receptors were sampled from a male donor in good health and CMV-seronegative.

Here the CDR3 reads CATSRPGTGTATEAFF. The CDR3, as DNA: TGTGCCACCAGCCGTCCCGGGACAGGAACAGCGACTGAAGCTTTCTTT. The J gene is TRBJ1-1, the V gene TRBV15; 8 nucleotides agree with TRBD1. Germline lookup yields CDR1 LNHNV and CDR2 YYDKDF (reference sequence). The CDR3 is 16 amino acids. The junction had 13 bases not matched to a gene; V was cut back by 5 bases and J by 5 bases.

The CDR3 loop is CATLRLAGSYEQYF. CDR3 DNA: TGTGCCACCTTAAGACTAGCGGGATCCTACGAGCAGTACTTC. The V and J genes are TRBV6-5 and TRBJ2-7, with 11 positions matching TRBD2. The CDR3 loop spans 14 amino acids. CDR1 and CDR2 (germline): MNHEY, SVGAGI. With 10 bases clipped from V and 1 base from J, the junction kept 6 bases outside the gene matches.

This clone turned up a few times. The chain employs TRBV7-9 and TRBJ1-6; D is possibly TRBD1 (5 bases). The CDR3 sequence is 15 residues long. V gave up 6 bases and J gave up 0 bases, with 9 bases separating them. The germline CDR1 and CDR2 sequences are SEHNR and FQNEAQ (reference sequence). This chain's CDR3 is CASSKGDSYNSPLHF. The CDR3 region has the DNA TGTGCCAGCAGTAAAGGGGACTCCTATAATTCACCCCTCCACTTT.

This chain links TRBV28 with TRBJ2-3; 10 nucleotides align to TRBD2. Germline loops: CDR1 MDHEN, CDR2 SYDVKM. This CDR3 spans 16 amino acids. Unmatched junction bases numbered 9, after V lost 4 bases and J lost 5 bases. In DNA, the CDR3 is TGTGCCAGCAGTTCTCAGCGGGGGGGCAGTAGAGATACGCAGTATTTT. The encoded protein is CASSSQRGGSRDTQYF.

V and J are TRBV7-3 and TRBJ1-2, with 10 bases lining up with TRBD1. In germline, CDR1 is SGHTA, CDR2 FQGTGA. V lost 2 bases and J lost 5; bases outside the gene matches: 8. This CDR3 is 16 amino acids long. The CDR3 coding sequence is TGTGCCAGCAGCTTAGATTCGGGACAGGGGCGGTATGGCTACACCTTC. Translating it yields CASSLDSGQGRYGYTF.

The genes are TRBV5-1 and TRBJ2-1; the match to TRBD2 covers 10 bases. Germline-derived CDR1 and CDR2 are SGHRS and YFSETQ. CDR3 length: 16 residues. V shed 1 base and J 4 bases; nucleotides not matched to a gene: 5. The CDR3 DNA follows: TGCGCCAGCAGCTTGACTCTAGCGGGAGAGTACAATGAGCAGTTCTTC. Translating gives CASSLTLAGEYNEQFF. Complete variable domain (other parts from reference TRBV5-1 and TRBJ2-1): KAGVTQTPRYLIKTRGQQVTLSCSPISGHRSVSWYQQTPGQGLQFLFEYFSETQRNKGNFPGRFSGRQFSNSRSEMNVSTLELGDSALYLCASSLTLAGEYNEQFFGPGTRLTVL.

This clone occurred a few times. The V call is TRBV6-1, the J call TRBJ2-2, with D possibly matching TRBD1 (5 bases). V lost 2 bases and J 6 bases, leaving 10 bases between the germline ends. The CDR3 length is 14 residues. CDR1 MNHNS and CDR2 SASEGT come from the germline V gene. The CDR3 spells CASSEQGHAGELFF. CDR3 coding DNA: TGTGCCAGCAGTGAACAGGGTCATGCCGGGGAGCTGTTTTTT.